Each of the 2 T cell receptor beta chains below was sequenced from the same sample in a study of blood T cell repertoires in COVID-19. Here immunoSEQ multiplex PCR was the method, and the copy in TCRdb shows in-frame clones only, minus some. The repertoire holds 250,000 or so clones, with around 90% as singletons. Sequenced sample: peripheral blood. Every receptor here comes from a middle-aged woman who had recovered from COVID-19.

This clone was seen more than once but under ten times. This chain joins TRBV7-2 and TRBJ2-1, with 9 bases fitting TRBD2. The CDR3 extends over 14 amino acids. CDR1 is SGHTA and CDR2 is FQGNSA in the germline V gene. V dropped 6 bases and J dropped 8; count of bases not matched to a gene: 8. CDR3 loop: CASRPGLAEDEQFF. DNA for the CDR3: TGTGCCAGCAGACCGGGACTAGCTGAGGATGAGCAGTTCTTC.

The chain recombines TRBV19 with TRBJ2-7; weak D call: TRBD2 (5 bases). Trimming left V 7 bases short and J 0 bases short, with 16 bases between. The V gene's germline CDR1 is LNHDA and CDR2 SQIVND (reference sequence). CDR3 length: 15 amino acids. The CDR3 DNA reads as TGTGCCAGTACCCCGGACTCCCAGCCCTCCTACGAGCAGTACTTC. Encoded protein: CASTPDSQPSYEQYF.